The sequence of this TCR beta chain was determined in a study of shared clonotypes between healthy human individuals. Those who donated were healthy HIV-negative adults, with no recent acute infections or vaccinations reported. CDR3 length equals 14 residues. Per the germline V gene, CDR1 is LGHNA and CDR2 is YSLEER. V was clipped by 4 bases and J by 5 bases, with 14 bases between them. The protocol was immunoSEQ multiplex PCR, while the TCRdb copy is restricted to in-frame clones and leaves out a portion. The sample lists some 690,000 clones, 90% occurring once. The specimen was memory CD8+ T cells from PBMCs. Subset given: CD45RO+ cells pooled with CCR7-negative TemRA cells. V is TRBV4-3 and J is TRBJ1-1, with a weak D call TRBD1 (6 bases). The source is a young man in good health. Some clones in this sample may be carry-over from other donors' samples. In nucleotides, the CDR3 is TGCGCCAGCAGCCCCCGTCTGGGGGCTACTGAAGCTTTCTTT. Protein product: CASSPRLGATEAFF.